This TCR beta chain was sequenced for a study of T cells in Graves' hyperthyroidism and ophthalmopathy. Regarding the study as a whole: Blood also carried most thyroid clonotypes expanded above 0.001.

Germline CDR1 reads ENHRY; CDR2 reads SYGVKD. V lost 2 bases and J lost 6, with 12 bases in between. There are 14 residues in the CDR3. RNA transcripts were the template for amplifying TCR beta CDR3 regions. TCR CDR3 regions were first amplified by RT-PCR with HTBI primers. MiXCR, run by TCRdb on the multiplex PCR reads, gives a single entry per CDR3 protein. The sample shows roughly 300,000 distinct CDR3 sequences, around 23% of them seen only once. This clonotype was recorded many times. No antigen is known for it. Each patient was aged 18 to 65 and had newly diagnosed hyperthyroidism of under 2 months' duration.

V gene TRBV10-3 combines with J gene TRBJ2-3, with D hard to call. The TCR originated in a woman in her forties or fifties with Graves' hyperthyroidism. Material for sequencing was blood. This CDR3 is CAISETHPTDTQYF. The CDR3, as DNA: TGTGCCATCAGTGAGACCCACCCCACGGATACGCAGTATTTT.